This T cell receptor beta chain was captured by sequencing in a study of shared clonotypes between healthy human individuals (TCRdb year 2020). Background for the entire study: A couple of women and a few men aged 18 to 49 years were included in the cohort. Different laboratories and diverse techniques were used to prepare libraries and sequence TCR repertoires, to increase sequencing depth and limit assay-specific biases. For each donor, CD4 naive and CD4 memory were each run on three plates, CD8 naive on two plates, and CD8 memory on one plate. Blood TCR repertoires of roughly five healthy adults were deeply sequenced to estimate repertoire size and the extent of clonotype sharing between individuals. Leukapheresis yielded between about 0.94 and 10 billion PBMCs per donor.

Results the study describes overall, beyond this receptor: Naive subsets generally had larger estimated clonotype richness than memory subsets. Rarefaction of sorted-subset datasets indicated incomplete sequencing despite the large sequencing depth. Pairwise subsampling indicated that sequencing depth was expected to affect the degree of clonotype sharing among donors. Approximately 4.8% of naive CD4, around 4% of naive CD8, 2.3% of memory CD4, and approximately 0.4% of memory CD8 clonotypes were shared across a few donors. Sampling was restricted to blood, and TCR repertoires in tissues likely differ from the TCR repertoires found in blood. Because the study included only a small number of donors, the genetic and exposure-history diversity represented was limited. Compared with non-shared clonotypes, clonotypes shared by all four sorted-subset donors had higher generation probabilities.

V loses 3 bases of germline sequence and J loses 1 base, and the interval between the two ends is 12 bases. Based on the germline V gene (reference sequence), the CDR1 and CDR2 sequences are LNHDA and SQIVND. Reading from cysteine to phenylalanine, the CDR3 counts 16 amino acids. This entry keeps only the CDR3 DNA: 48 bases, framed from base 1. Using the deep immunoSEQ assay, multiplex PCR amplified TCR CDR3 regions from genomic DNA. For each cell subset, the extracted genomic DNA was distributed evenly across all wells of several immunoSEQ 96-well plates, and each plate served as one replicate. For sorted subsets, about 220 ng of genomic DNA, equivalent to roughly 30,000 T cell genomes, went into each replicate PCR. Purified libraries were measured with a Qubit 3.0 fluorometer, size-checked on a Bioanalyzer 2100, and measured again with the KAPA Library Quantification kit. Each immunoSEQ 96-well plate was sequenced on its own single-read 150-cycle Illumina NextSeq 550 flow cell. For the original study's pipeline: The immunoSEQ output contained only junctional sequences without quality scores, so filtering could not match that applied to full-length reads. Sequences were annotated with PyIR, a Python wrapper for IgBLAST v1.9, using IMGT germline references to assign V/J genes and CDR3. Reads were removed for weak V/J assignments (E-value above 1e-6), missing CDR3, stop codons, out-of-frame junctions, or ambiguous translated residues. V3J clonotypes were defined by identical inferred V gene, J gene, and CDR3 amino acid sequence. Percentage overlap between repertoires was computed as shared unique clonotypes divided by the size of the smaller repertoire. Three approaches were used to assess repertoire richness: RTK rarefaction, the Chao1 estimator, and Recon v2.1 estimates of unobserved clonotypes. For all TCRbeta clonotypes obtained by the gDNA method from a handful of donors, generation probabilities were computed with OLGA. Not all clones reach the TCRdb copy of this immuneACCESS table, which keeps in-frame sequences only. Checked studies attribute under half of the gap to unresolved V genes and leave the rest unexplained. That table gives V, J and clone size, and the DNA gave D and trimming. The sample includes around 1,000,000 clones, with roughly 80% observed a single time. The top ten clones comprise roughly 0.9% of the sample.

The donors were healthy, HIV-negative adults with no recently reported acute infections or vaccinations. Every donor was a Caucasian adult residing in Nashville, Tennessee, USA. CD4+ T cells were enriched by magnetic negative selection, after which naive cells were positively selected on CD45RA and the negative fraction was taken as the memory subset. Blood was collected by leukapheresis, and PBMCs were isolated by Ficoll-Histopaque density gradient centrifugation and then cryopreserved in liquid nitrogen vapor phase. Analytical flow cytometry was used to check the purity and quantity of each magnetically sorted T cell population. Genomic DNA was isolated from every sorted fraction and measured by UV absorbance on a Nanodrop 2000c. Only one count was recorded for this clone. No antigen is known for it. Base quality data are lacking; no much larger clone is found one base away.

The sequence is built from TRBV19 and TRBJ2-2; the D region may be TRBD1 or TRBD2, each matching 5 bases equally. The source is a man younger than 35 in good health. Some clones in this sample may be carry-over from other donors' samples. The sequenced sample consisted of memory CD4+ T cells from PBMCs. Interpreted using the paper, the cell subset or site label stands for: CD45RA-negative fraction. DNA sequence: TGTGCCAGTAGTATGTGGGGCGGGTTGAACACCGGGGAGCTGTTTTTT. It is translated as CASSMWGGLNTGELFF.